This T cell receptor (beta chain) appears in the sequencing data of a study of cytomegalovirus exposure and HLA in healthy donors. Findings and caveats of the study: Among TCR beta chains of equal frequency, HLA-associated ones were more clonally expanded in a later analysis. The authors excluded some V segments, including TRBV6-2 and TRBV6-3, as indistinguishable.

Primers: 60 Vbeta forward and 13 Jbeta reverse. Original processing methods: Roughly 76 million unique TCR beta chains, about 11 million of them shared, were counted by a later analysis. Profiled with immunoSEQ multiplex PCR; TCRdb holds only in-frame clones, not every one. V and J calls and clone size come straight from that table; D and trimming were deduced from the DNA. The profile covers tens of thousands of clones, with roughly 72% appearing a single time and about 6.2% taken by the ten largest. Remarks on this clone: What it binds is unknown.

The germline gives CDR1 MGHRA, CDR2 YSYEKL. This CDR3 has 15 amino acids. V was pared by 3 bases and J by 3 bases, with 15 bases between. Sequencing was carried out using PBMCs. The origin of this receptor is a woman in her fifties or sixties in good health and CMV-seropositive. The chain links TRBV4-1 to TRBJ2-7, with a weak D call TRBD2 (5 bases). The CDR3 sequence: CASSQQHGGVYEQYF. DNA of the CDR3: TGCGCCAGCAGCCAGCAACATGGAGGAGTCTACGAGCAGTACTTC.